These 24 T cell receptor beta chains share one sample of origin, sequenced in a study of blood T cell repertoires in COVID-19. Using immunoSEQ multiplex PCR, the repertoire was profiled, and TCRdb retains in-frame clones only, with some absent. The sample yields roughly 140,000 clones, 65% to 90% seen once. The source material was peripheral blood. All receptors come from a human donor in a cohort sampled during active COVID-19.

This clone showed up just once. The chain has TRBV2 and TRBJ1-5; D is unclear. Germline CDR1 reads SNHLY; CDR2 reads FYNNEI. This CDR3 region has 13 residues. V shed 2 bases and J shed 4 bases, with 6 bases lying between them. The CDR3 reads CASSERENQPQHF. The CDR3 nucleotides are TGTGCCAGCAGTGAACGGGAAAATCAGCCCCAGCATTTT.

The CDR3 coding sequence is TGTGCCAGCAGTTTAAGACAGGGACTAGCGGGACCCTACAATGAGCAGTTCTTC. Translating gives CASSLRQGLAGPYNEQFF. The chain carries TRBV28 and TRBJ2-1; 13 nucleotides match TRBD2. From germline, CDR1 is MDHEN and CDR2 SYDVKM. The CDR3 covers 18 residues. Germline trimming cut 2 bases from V and 2 bases from J; bases unmatched to any gene: 6.

There are a few counts of this clone. This sequence joins TRBV18 and TRBJ2-1; 10 positions match TRBD1. In germline, CDR1 is KGHSH, CDR2 LQKENI. With 3 bases clipped from V and 8 bases from J, the junction kept 7 bases outside the gene matches. The CDR3 covers 15 residues. In DNA, the CDR3 is TGTGCCAGCTCACCGGGGGACAGGGGACAGCATGAGCAGTTCTTC. Translation gives CASSPGDRGQHEQFF.

The chain carries TRBV7-9 and TRBJ1-5; the D gene is possibly TRBD1 (5 bases). CDR3 length: 12 amino acids. Per the germline V gene, CDR1 is SEHNR and CDR2 is FQNEAQ (reference sequence). The germline V and J ends were trimmed by 6 bases and 7 bases, with 10 bases remaining between them. The CDR3 loop is CASSSDSQPQHF. The DNA for the CDR3 is TGTGCCAGCAGTTCCGACAGCCAGCCCCAGCATTTT.

This sequence joins TRBV6-5 and TRBJ1-4; maybe TRBD1 (5 bases). There are 15 residues in the CDR3. CDR1 MNHEY and CDR2 SVGAGI come from the germline V gene. Trimming removed 4 bases from V and 10 bases from J, with 19 bases in between. CDR3 amino acids: CASSSSAGREGKLFF. The CDR3 bases are TGTGCCAGCAGTTCAAGTGCAGGGCGGGAAGGAAAACTGTTTTTT.

Only a few counts were recorded for this clone. V is TRBV28 and J is TRBJ2-7; TRBD1 matches at 12 bases. Germline V gene lookup returns CDR1 MDHEN and CDR2 SYDVKM. CDR3 length equals 15 residues. The V and J ends lost 0 bases and 7 bases, in that order; junction bases with no gene match: 4. CDR3 nucleotide sequence: TGTGCCAGCAGTTTATGGGGGACAGGGGGCCGGGAGCAGTACTTC. It is translated as CASSLWGTGGREQYF.

DNA of the CDR3: TGTGCCAGCAGCTTCGCGGATAGTGGGGGGGAGAACACTGAAGCTTTCTTT. Protein sequence: CASSFADSGGENTEAFF. V gene TRBV12-1 combines with J gene TRBJ1-1. TRBV12-1 is a pseudogene locus. The CDR3 is made up of 17 amino acids.

The V and J genes are TRBV5-1 and TRBJ2-5, with 10 bases that match TRBD2. Trimming cost V 0 bases and J 5 bases; bases outside gene matches: 1. The germline V gene has CDR1 SGHRS and CDR2 YFSETQ. The CDR3 is 14 amino acids. CDR3 DNA: TGCGCCAGCAGCTTGGGACTAGCGGGTGAGACCCAGTACTTC. It codes for CASSLGLAGETQYF.

The chain couples TRBV4-2 to TRBJ2-1, with D possibly matching TRBD1 (5 bases). Germline V gives CDR1 LGHNA, CDR2 YNFKEQ. Between the trimmed V and J ends, which lost 0 bases and 0 bases, there was a span of 15 bases. This CDR3 has 18 amino acids. The CDR3 DNA is TGTGCCAGCAGCCAAGAAGGGGTCTCCCTGAGCTCCTACAATGAGCAGTTCTTC. Translated: CASSQEGVSLSSYNEQFF.

The gene calls are TRBV7-6 and TRBJ1-1; 7 bases align to TRBD1. J was trimmed by 11 bases and V by 0 bases; bases with no gene match: 12. The CDR3 is made up of 15 amino acids. The germline gives CDR1 SGHVS, CDR2 FNYEAQ. CDR3 bases: TGTGCCAGCAGCTTAGCCGCAGACAGGGCCAGGGGTGCTTTCTTT. Encoded protein: CASSLAADRARGAFF.

The gene calls are TRBV6-2 or TRBV6-3 and TRBJ2-7; no reliable D call. Trimming stripped 2 bases from V and 6 bases from J, with 8 bases between. The CDR3 loop spans 12 amino acids. The germline CDR1 and CDR2 sequences are MNHEY and SVGEGT. The CDR3: CASSYDSGEQYF. CDR3 DNA sequence: TGTGCCAGCAGTTACGACTCGGGCGAGCAGTACTTC.

This chain uses TRBV7-2 with TRBJ1-5, with D possibly matching TRBD1 (5 bases). Trimming removed 1 base at V and 7 bases at J, with 11 bases between. The CDR3 covers 14 residues. The germline V gene encodes CDR1 SGHTA and CDR2 FQGNSA. The CDR3 bases are TGTGCCAGCAGCTTAGGGGGGGGGTACCAGCCCCAGCATTTT. It is translated as CASSLGGGYQPQHF.

The V gene is TRBV7-7, the J gene TRBJ2-3; no definite D call. The CDR3 covers 14 residues. With 0 bases removed from V and 3 bases from J, the gap between germline ends came to 7 bases. Germline V lookup: CDR1 SSHAT, CDR2 FNYEAQ (reference sequence). The CDR3 loop is CASSLAEYTDTQYF. The CDR3 coding sequence is TGTGCCAGCAGCTTAGCCGAGTATACAGATACGCAGTATTTT.

The chain uses TRBV18 and TRBJ2-5; D may be TRBD1 (5 bases). The CDR3 is made up of 15 amino acids. Germline lookup yields CDR1 KGHSH and CDR2 LQKENI. Deletions cut 3 bases from V and 4 bases from J, with 15 bases between. The CDR3 sequence is CASSPLGPGSETQYF. The CDR3 coding sequence is TGTGCCAGCTCACCCCTGGGCCCAGGGTCAGAGACCCAGTACTTC. Full variable domain (rest looked up from reference TRBV18 and TRBJ2-5): NAGVMQNPRHLVRRRGQEARLRCSPMKGHSHVYWYRQLPEEGLKFMVYLQKENIIDESGMPKERFSAEFPKEGPSILRIQQVVRGDSAAYFCASSPLGPGSETQYFGPGTRLLVL.

The rearrangement joins TRBV29-1 to TRBJ2-1; TRBD2 might be the D (5 bases). CDR1 and CDR2 from the germline V gene are SQVTM and ANQGSEA. V lost 0 bases, J lost 0 bases, and 15 bases lay in between. The CDR3 sequence is 17 residues long. CDR3 protein: CSVEDFFVANSYNEQFF. The CDR3 nucleotides read TGCAGCGTTGAAGATTTCTTTGTAGCGAACTCCTACAATGAGCAGTTCTTC.

The chain couples TRBV29-1 to TRBJ2-7; 9 bases are a match to TRBD1. V lost 6 bases, J lost 3 bases, and 0 bases stayed unmatched. CDR3 length equals 11 residues. Germline lookup yields CDR1 SQVTM and CDR2 ANQGSEA. The CDR3 protein is CSVTGGYEQYF. The CDR3 DNA reads TGCAGCGTGACAGGGGGCTACGAGCAGTACTTC.

A few counts support this clone. The chain combines TRBV6-5 with TRBJ1-1, with 8 bases that match TRBD1. This CDR3 has 13 residues. Per the germline V gene, CDR1 is MNHEY and CDR2 is SVGAGI. The V segment lost 7 bases and the J segment 4 bases; nucleotides outside the gene matches: 5. As DNA, the CDR3 is TGTGCCAGCACTCAGGGGGCGAGCACTGAAGCTTTCTTT. Protein sequence: CASTQGASTEAFF.

This clone was observed a few times. The V and J genes are TRBV6-2 or TRBV6-3 and TRBJ2-7; D uncertain. CDR1 and CDR2 (germline): MNHEY, SVGEGT. The V gene lost 0 bases and the J gene lost 2 bases, with 5 bases spanning the gap. This CDR3 region has 13 residues. The CDR3 is CASSYSPPYEQYF. CDR3 coding DNA: TGTGCCAGCAGTTACTCCCCTCCCTACGAGCAGTACTTC.

The J gene is TRBJ2-2, the V gene TRBV7-2; TRBD2 matches 11 bases. The CDR3 sequence is 18 residues long. Losses at the gene ends were 5 bases for V and 1 base for J; bases not matched to a gene: 9. Germline V gene sequence: CDR1 SGHTA, CDR2 FQGNSA. This CDR3 reads CASSHQRLAGWNTGELFF. CDR3 DNA sequence: TGTGCCAGCAGCCACCAGCGACTAGCGGGGTGGAACACCGGGGAGCTGTTTTTT.

The chain recombines TRBV28 with TRBJ2-7; possibly TRBD2 for D (6 bases). V lost 3 bases and J lost 0, with 12 bases in between. CDR1 is MDHEN and CDR2 is SYDVKM in the germline V gene. There are 15 residues in the CDR3. The CDR3 nucleotides read TGTGCCAGCAGTTTGGGGCGGGGTAGCTCCTACGAGCAGTACTTC. It translates to CASSLGRGSSYEQYF.

The chain couples TRBV7-2 to TRBJ2-7, with 12 bases that match TRBD2. This CDR3 contains 16 residues. The germline V gene has CDR1 SGHTA and CDR2 FQGNSA. Losses at the gene ends were 1 base for V and 4 bases for J; bases not matched to a gene: 5. CDR3 in DNA: TGTGCCAGCAGCTTAGGACTAGCGGGAGCGCGTTACGAGCAGTACTTC. It translates to CASSLGLAGARYEQYF.

The V and J genes are TRBV28 and TRBJ2-7; 11 bases match TRBD2. The CDR3 contains 14 residues. Trimming removed 5 bases from V and 6 bases from J; junction bases left unmatched: 6. Germline-derived CDR1 and CDR2 are MDHEN and SYDVKM. In DNA, the CDR3 is TGTGCCAGCAGTCAACTAGCGGGAGAGGGCGAGCAGTACTTC. Its protein product is CASSQLAGEGEQYF.

V gene TRBV27 combines with J gene TRBJ2-7; 7 nucleotides align to TRBD1. This CDR3 has 14 residues. The V segment lost 3 bases and the J segment 1 base; nucleotides outside the gene matches: 3. CDR1 MNHEY and CDR2 SMNVEV come from the germline V gene (reference sequence). The CDR3 protein is CASSFRDRSYEQYF. The CDR3 nucleotides are TGTGCCAGCAGTTTTAGGGACAGATCCTACGAGCAGTACTTC.

The chain joins TRBV13 to TRBJ1-3; D gene ambiguous. CDR1 PRHDT and CDR2 FYEKMQ come from the germline V gene (reference sequence). V lost 5 bases, J lost 4 bases, and 6 bases lay in between. The CDR3 sequence is 12 residues long. In DNA, the CDR3 is TGTGCCAGCAGCCTACCCGGAAACACCATATATTTT. This gives the protein CASSLPGNTIYF.